This T cell receptor beta chain was found in a study of immune characterization of retroperitoneal liposarcoma. TCRdb re-called the PCR reads through MiXCR, storing one row per CDR3 protein. Of fewer than 9,000 distinct CDR3 sequences in the sample, 25% to 35% were seen once. The CDR3 is made up of 15 amino acids. The germline V gene encodes CDR1 ENHRY and CDR2 SYGVKD. Trimming removed 4 bases from V and 8 bases from J, with 18 bases in between. The chain has TRBV10-3 and TRBJ2-1; D possibly corresponds to TRBD2 (7 bases). This receptor was taken from a male donor with retroperitoneal liposarcoma. The specimen was blood. CDR3 in DNA: TGTGCCATCAGTGGGGGGGCGGGAGCAACCCATGAGCAGTTCTTC. The encoded protein is CAISGGAGATHEQFF.